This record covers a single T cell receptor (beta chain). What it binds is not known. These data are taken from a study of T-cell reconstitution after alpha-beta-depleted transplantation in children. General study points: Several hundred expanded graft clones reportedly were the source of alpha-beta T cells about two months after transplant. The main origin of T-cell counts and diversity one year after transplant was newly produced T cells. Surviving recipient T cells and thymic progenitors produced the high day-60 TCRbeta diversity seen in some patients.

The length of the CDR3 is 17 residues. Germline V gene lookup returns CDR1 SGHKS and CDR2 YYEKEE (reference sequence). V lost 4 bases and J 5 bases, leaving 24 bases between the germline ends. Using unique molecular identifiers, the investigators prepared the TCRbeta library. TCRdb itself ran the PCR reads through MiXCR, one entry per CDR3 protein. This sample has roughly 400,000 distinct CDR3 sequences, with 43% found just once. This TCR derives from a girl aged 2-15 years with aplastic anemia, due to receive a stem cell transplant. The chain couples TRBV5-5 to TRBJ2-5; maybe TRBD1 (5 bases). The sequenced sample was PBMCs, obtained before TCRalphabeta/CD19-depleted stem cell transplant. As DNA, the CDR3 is TGTGCCAGCAGCACGAGGACAAACCAAAAGGACGCGGAGACCCAGTACTTC. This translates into CASSTRTNQKDAETQYF.